This TCR beta chain is drawn from a study of post-analysis software for immune sequencing data. Study-wide background: Clinical courses comprised relapsing-remitting, secondary progressive and progressive-relapsing multiple sclerosis. Notes on the study in general: Among multiple sclerosis patients, normalized Chao1 diversity was significantly below that of controls. Controls showed lower frequencies than patients for five TRBV segments, and TRBV5-6, TRBV5-1 and TRBV20-1 were among these.

Germline CDR1 SGHTA, CDR2 FQGNSA. Unmatched junction bases numbered 12, after V lost 5 bases and J lost 5 bases. The CDR3 has 16 residues. A few counts support this clonotype. What it binds is not known. cDNA libraries for TCR beta contained unique molecular identifiers. MiXCR, run by TCRdb on the PCR reads, gives a single entry per CDR3 protein. The repertoire holds approximately 730,000 distinct CDR3 sequences, with roughly 29% as singletons. This chain joins TRBV7-2 and TRBJ2-5, with TRBD2 identical over 9 bases. Sequencing input: blood. The receptor was isolated from a girl aged 10 to 17 with multiple sclerosis. In DNA form, the CDR3 reads TGTGCCAGCAGCCTCGGTGTGGCGGGGGGGCGCGAGACCCAGTACTTC. It is translated as CASSLGVAGGRETQYF.